What follows are 24 T cell receptor beta chains derived from one specimen sequenced in a study of blood T cell repertoires in COVID-19. Using immunoSEQ multiplex PCR, the repertoire was profiled, and TCRdb retains in-frame clones only, with some absent. The data contain some 200,000 clones, roughly 84% of them singletons. Sequencing was done on a sample of PBMCs or T cells enriched from blood (not recorded which). The receptors here all came from a man aged 35 to 55 who had recovered from COVID-19.

V and J are TRBV2 and TRBJ2-5; 7 bases map to TRBD1. The CDR3 has 14 residues. Germline V gene lookup returns CDR1 SNHLY and CDR2 FYNNEI. The junction had 6 bases not matched to a gene; V was cut back by 7 bases and J by 1 base. The CDR3 nucleotides are TGTGCCAGCATTGGACAGGCGATCCAAGAGACCCAGTACTTC. Amino acids: CASIGQAIQETQYF.

The chain couples TRBV2 to TRBJ1-3; D gene unclear. The V gene lost 0 bases and the J gene lost 6 bases, with 12 bases spanning the gap. CDR1 and CDR2 (germline): SNHLY, FYNNEI. The CDR3 is 15 residues long. Here the CDR3 DNA reads TGTGCCAGCAGTGAAGCCGACATTCCGGAAAACACCATATATTTT. Translating it yields CASSEADIPENTIYF.

This chain links TRBV19 with TRBJ1-2, with D uncertain. CDR1 is LNHDA and CDR2 is SQIVND in the germline V gene (reference sequence). This CDR3 has 12 amino acids. V dropped 9 bases and J dropped 8 bases, with 16 bases sitting between them. The CDR3 sequence: CASRREFTGYTF. The DNA for the CDR3 is TGTGCCAGCCGAAGAGAGTTTACGGGCTACACCTTC.

The rearrangement links TRBV4-1 to TRBJ2-1, with 12 bases matching TRBD2. With 2 bases clipped from V and 4 bases from J, the junction kept 3 bases outside the gene matches. This CDR3 has 16 residues. Germline CDR1 is MGHRA and CDR2 is YSYEKL. The CDR3 nucleotides read TGCGCCAGCAGCCAACAGCTAGCGGGAGGGTACAATGAGCAGTTCTTC. It is translated as CASSQQLAGGYNEQFF.

This clone was seen a handful of times. The V call is TRBV9, the J call TRBJ1-2; 9 bases align to TRBD1. V shed 9 bases, J shed 4 bases, and the junction held 13 bases outside the gene matches. CDR3 length: 15 amino acids. Germline V CDR1 and CDR2: SGDLS, YYNGEE. The DNA of the CDR3 is TGTGCCATGCCGGGACAGGGAAAATCCTCCTATGGCTACACCTTC. Amino acid sequence: CAMPGQGKSSYGYTF. Full variable domain (outside the CDR3, taken from reference TRBV9 and TRBJ1-2): DSGVTQTPKHLITATGQRVTLRCSPRSGDLSVYWYQQSLDQGLQFLIQYYNGEERAKGNILERFSAQQFPDLHSELNLSSLELGDSALYFCAMPGQGKSSYGYTFGSGTRLTVV.

The rearrangement joins TRBV24-1 to TRBJ2-1; 8 bases line up with TRBD2. V lost 6 bases and J lost 5; bases outside the gene matches: 11. The CDR3 length is 16 residues. Germline CDR1 and CDR2: KGHDR and SFDVKD. The CDR3 loop is CATSPAGTRLHNEQFF. The CDR3 coding sequence is TGTGCCACCAGTCCCGCCGGGACTAGGCTCCACAATGAGCAGTTCTTC.

J is TRBJ2-4 and V is TRBV4-1; 7 positions agree with TRBD2. CDR3 size: 15 residues. J lost 6 bases, V lost 4 bases, and 9 bases had no gene match. Germline CDR1 MGHRA, CDR2 YSYEKL. CDR3 coding DNA: TGCGCCAGCAGCCCCCTTATGGGGGGGGGAAACATTCAGTACTTC. Encoded protein: CASSPLMGGGNIQYF.

The V and J genes are TRBV11-2 and TRBJ2-1; TRBD2 is a possible D gene (5 bases). The CDR3 is 15 residues long. V was pared by 5 bases and J by 9 bases, with 20 bases between. CDR1 is SGHAT and CDR2 is FQNNGV in the germline V gene. The CDR3 loop reads CASSPRPRGSGEQFF. CDR3 in DNA: TGTGCCAGCAGCCCAAGACCCCGGGGATCAGGTGAGCAGTTCTTC. The variable domain in full, with the rest retrieved from reference TRBV11-2 and TRBJ2-1, is EAGVAQSPRYKIIEKRQSVAFWCNPISGHATLYWYQQILGQGPKLLIQFQNNGVVDDSQLPKDRFSAERLKGVDSTLKIQPAKLEDSAVYLCASSPRPRGSGEQFFGPGTRLTVL.

This clone appeared a single time. The rearrangement uses TRBV2 and TRBJ2-7; 7 bases match TRBD1. The CDR3 covers 14 residues. The V and J ends lost 5 bases and 0 bases, in that order; junction bases with no gene match: 4. Germline V gene lookup returns CDR1 SNHLY and CDR2 FYNNEI. CDR3 bases: TGTGCCAGCAGTAGGGACAGACCCTCCTACGAGCAGTACTTC. Its translation is CASSRDRPSYEQYF.

The J gene is TRBJ2-1, the V gene TRBV6-5, with D unclear. The V gene lost 6 bases and the J gene lost 9 bases, with 15 bases spanning the gap. Germline V gene sequence: CDR1 MNHEY, CDR2 SVGAGI. The CDR3 totals 13 residues. Written as DNA, the CDR3 is TGTGCCAGCAGGTTCGGTGGTGGTGGTGAGCAGTTCTTC. Its protein is CASRFGGGGEQFF.

V is TRBV7-9 and J is TRBJ1-4; 9 positions match TRBD1. V trimming: 4 bases; J trimming: 3 bases; junction bases outside the gene matches: 9. This CDR3 is built from 17 residues. The V gene's germline CDR1 is SEHNR and CDR2 FQNEAQ (reference sequence). This chain's CDR3 is CASSSLNRTGANEKLFF. CDR3 DNA: TGTGCCAGCAGCTCACTAAATCGGACAGGGGCTAATGAAAAACTGTTTTTT.

This chain joins TRBV5-1 and TRBJ1-2; TRBD1 is a possible D gene (5 bases). V was shortened by 1 base and J by 4 bases, with 14 bases between the two germline ends. From germline, CDR1 is SGHRS and CDR2 YFSETQ. The CDR3 has 15 amino acids. The CDR3 is CASSLREGSTYGYTF. CDR3 in DNA: TGCGCCAGCAGCTTGAGGGAGGGGAGTACCTATGGCTACACCTTC.

The J gene is TRBJ1-4, the V gene TRBV12-1; the listed D gene, TRBD1, was not tested against the DNA. TRBV12-1 is listed as a pseudogene. The CDR3 sequence is 14 residues long. The CDR3 protein is CADPFQGTNEKLFF. CDR3 in DNA: TGTGCAGATCCTTTTCAGGGGACTAATGAAAAACTGTTTTTT.

The V gene is TRBV7-9, the J gene TRBJ1-5; D might be TRBD1 (5 bases). Germline V gene sequence: CDR1 SEHNR, CDR2 FQNEAQ (reference sequence). The V end lost 4 bases, the J end lost 9 bases, and 10 bases lay between the germline ends. There are 12 residues in the CDR3. DNA for the CDR3: TGTGCCAGCAGCTCGGGGGAGCGGCCCCAGCATTTT. It encodes CASSSGERPQHF.

The rearrangement uses TRBV9 and TRBJ1-2; the D gene is possibly TRBD1 (5 bases). The CDR3 contains 14 residues. CDR1 is SGDLS and CDR2 is YYNGEE in the germline V gene. Trimming pared 3 bases from V and 7 bases from J, leaving 16 bases between. The CDR3 sequence is CASSAGDLIGGYTF. CDR3 DNA sequence: TGTGCCAGCAGCGCGGGGGACCTGATAGGTGGCTACACCTTC.

The chain employs TRBV7-9 and TRBJ2-7; a possible D gene is TRBD1 (6 bases). CDR3 length equals 13 residues. Per germline, CDR1 SEHNR and CDR2 FQNEAQ (reference sequence). V was clipped by 4 bases and J by 3 bases, with 10 bases between them. CDR3 in amino acids: CASSSRTVYEQYF. Written as DNA, the CDR3 is TGTGCCAGCAGCTCAAGGACAGTCTACGAGCAGTACTTC.

This clone was recorded a few times. The chain couples TRBV4-3 to TRBJ1-5, with D maybe TRBD1 (5 bases). Germline loops: CDR1 LGHNA, CDR2 YSLEER. CDR3 length: 18 amino acids. V was trimmed by 0 bases and J by 0 bases, leaving 15 bases between them. CDR3 coding DNA: TGCGCCAGCAGCCAAGATCTCATAGGGGAACATAGCAATCAGCCCCAGCATTTT. It yields the protein CASSQDLIGEHSNQPQHF.

The chain recombines TRBV7-9 with TRBJ1-2, with a tentative D call TRBD1 (6 bases). The CDR3 has 13 amino acids. V was cut by 4 bases and J by 2 bases, with 8 bases left in between. Looked up from germline, CDR1 is SEHNR and CDR2 is FQNEAQ (reference sequence). CDR3 loop: CASSYTGNYGYTF. CDR3 in DNA: TGTGCCAGCAGCTATACAGGGAACTATGGCTACACCTTC.

The rearrangement joins TRBV5-1 to TRBJ1-1, with D possibly matching TRBD1 (6 bases). V lost 4 bases and J lost 4, with 14 bases in between. The CDR3 covers 14 residues. Germline V gene sequence: CDR1 SGHRS, CDR2 YFSETQ. The CDR3: CASSEDRGGTEAFF. CDR3 bases: TGCGCCAGCAGCGAGGATAGAGGGGGCACTGAAGCTTTCTTT.

This chain uses TRBV2 with TRBJ1-1; D call uncertain. The CDR3 covers 13 residues. Trimming stripped 6 bases from V and 11 bases from J, with 19 bases between. CDR1 is SNHLY and CDR2 is FYNNEI in the germline V gene. The CDR3 DNA follows: TGTGCCAGCAGCGACGGCGTGGCCAAAGCGGCTTTCTTT. Translated: CASSDGVAKAAFF. Full variable domain (rest looked up from reference TRBV2 and TRBJ1-1): EPEVTQTPSHQVTQMGQEVILRCVPISNHLYFYWYRQILGQKVEFLVSFYNNEISEKSEIFDDQFSVERPDGSNFTLKIRSTKLEDSAMYFCASSDGVAKAAFFGQGTRLTVV.

The chain combines TRBV6-5 with TRBJ1-2; D is possibly TRBD1 (6 bases). V lost 5 bases and J 8 bases, leaving 15 bases between the germline ends. This CDR3 has 13 amino acids. Germline CDR1 and CDR2: MNHEY and SVGAGI. CDR3 sequence: CASSRDRLLGYTF. The CDR3 nucleotides are TGTGCCAGCAGTCGTGACAGGCTATTGGGCTACACCTTC.

CDR3 DNA: TGCGCCAGCAGCCTCCGTGTGGCGCCACTAAACTATGGCTACACCTTC. As protein: CASSLRVAPLNYGYTF. This chain uses TRBV5-1 with TRBJ1-2; D not certain. This CDR3 is built from 16 residues. Trimming removed 4 bases at V and 2 bases at J, with 18 bases between. Germline CDR1 SGHRS, CDR2 YFSETQ.

This clone was observed once. The chain employs TRBV19 and TRBJ1-1; D ambiguous. V was trimmed by 9 bases and J by 1 base, leaving 12 bases between them. The CDR3 totals 13 residues. Germline CDR1 reads LNHDA; CDR2 reads SQIVND (reference sequence). CDR3 sequence: CASERVGNTEAFF. CDR3 nucleotide sequence: TGTGCCAGCGAACGGGTCGGGAACACTGAAGCTTTCTTT.

This clone was detected a few times. The CDR3 loop is CASSQDIQGAGNQPQHF. The CDR3 nucleotides read TGCGCCAGCAGCCAAGACATACAGGGGGCCGGCAATCAGCCCCAGCATTTT. The chain uses TRBV4-3 and TRBJ1-5; 9 nucleotides match TRBD1. The germline V gene has CDR1 LGHNA and CDR2 YSLEER. The junction had 5 bases not matched to a gene; V was cut back by 0 bases and J by 2 bases. The CDR3 runs 17 residues.